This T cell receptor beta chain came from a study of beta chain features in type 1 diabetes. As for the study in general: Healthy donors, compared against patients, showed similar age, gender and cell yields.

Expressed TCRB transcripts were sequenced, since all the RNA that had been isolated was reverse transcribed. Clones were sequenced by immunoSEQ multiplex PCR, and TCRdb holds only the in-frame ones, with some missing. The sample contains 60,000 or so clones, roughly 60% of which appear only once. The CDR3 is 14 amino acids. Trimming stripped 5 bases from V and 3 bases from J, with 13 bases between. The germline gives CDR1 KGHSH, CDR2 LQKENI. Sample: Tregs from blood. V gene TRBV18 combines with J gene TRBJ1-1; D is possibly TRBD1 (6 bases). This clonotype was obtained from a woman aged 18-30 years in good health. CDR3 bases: TGTGCCAGCTCAGGCACAGGGTGGGACACTGAAGCTTTCTTT. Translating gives CASSGTGWDTEAFF.